The entry below gives a single T cell receptor (beta chain) sequence along with its context. The data were obtained in a study of blood T cell repertoires in COVID-19. Study-wide background: Acute-phase and convalescent COVID-19 samples originated in the United States, Italy and Spain. T cells, B-cell-depleted T cells, or PBMCs supplied cDNA or gDNA.

The table came from immunoSEQ multiplex PCR; TCRdb's copy has only in-frame clones and leaves some out. Of hundreds of thousands of clones in the sample, around 82% are singletons; the top ten hold about 8.9%. The sequence was obtained from a woman aged 50 to 60 with acute or convalescent COVID-19. Sequencing input: peripheral blood.

Here the CDR3 DNA reads TGTGCCAGCAGCTGGGGGGGCCAAGAGACCCAGTACTTC. Amino acid sequence: CASSWGGQETQYF. This rearrangement joins TRBV7-2 to TRBJ2-5; 7 positions match TRBD2. Germline CDR1 SGHTA, CDR2 FQGNSA. This CDR3 contains 13 residues. Germline trimming cut 4 bases from V and 1 base from J; bases unmatched to any gene: 0.